This passage covers 5 T cell receptor beta chains from one sample sequenced in a study of Ad26.COV2.S vaccination and SARS-CoV-2 variants. Sequencing used immunoSEQ multiplex PCR; TCRdb keeps in-frame clones, though not all of them. Among hundreds of thousands of clones listed, 89% were seen once. Documented treatment: some 20 received Ad26.COV2.S at low or high dose, single or two shots; five or six received placebo; per-sample allocation not given. Sample collection was performed on day 63 after the first vaccine or placebo injection. The source material was peripheral blood, sampled in a trial of Ad26.COV2.S vaccine versus placebo. The receptors shown here come from a person between 18 and 59 years old who received the Ad26.COV2.S COVID-19 vaccine or a placebo.

The rearrangement joins TRBV4-1 to TRBJ2-5; 8 bases align to TRBD1. Per germline, CDR1 MGHRA and CDR2 YSYEKL. The CDR3 totals 18 residues. V lost 1 base and J lost 4; bases outside the gene matches: 14. CDR3 sequence (DNA): TGCGCCAGCAGCCAAGCACCGGGACAGGATCGCAGGGGAGAGACCCAGTACTTC. As protein: CASSQAPGQDRRGETQYF.

V is TRBV4-3 and J is TRBJ2-2; D not resolved. Germline CDR1 is LGHNA and CDR2 is YSLEER. The ends were cut back, 5 bases at V and 8 bases at J, with 15 bases in the middle. The CDR3 runs to 14 residues. The CDR3 reads CASSARLLAGELFF. CDR3 DNA: TGCGCCAGCAGCGCAAGACTGCTCGCAGGGGAGCTGTTTTTT.

The rearrangement uses TRBV5-1 and TRBJ1-4; D is ambiguous. In germline, CDR1 is SGHRS, CDR2 YFSETQ. This CDR3 has 15 amino acids. Trimming removed 0 bases from V and 6 bases from J, with 12 bases in between. For the CDR3, the DNA is TGCGCCAGCAGCTTGGAGCCGAATAATTATGAAAAACTGTTTTTT. Translated: CASSLEPNNYEKLFF.

The rearrangement uses TRBV5-6 and TRBJ2-7; D possibly matches TRBD1 or TRBD2 (5 bases each). CDR1 SGHDT and CDR2 YYEEEE come from the germline V gene. The CDR3 covers 14 residues. V was shortened by 3 bases and J by 3 bases, with 13 bases between the two germline ends. DNA for the CDR3: TGTGCCAGCAGCTGGGCGAGGGACCTCTACGAGCAGTACGTC. Translating gives CASSWARDLYEQYV.

The chain links TRBV7-2 to TRBJ1-1; 8 nucleotides match TRBD1. The V gene end was trimmed by 1 base and the J gene end by 3 bases; junction bases not matched to a gene: 10. CDR3 length equals 17 residues. CDR1 is SGHTA and CDR2 is FQGNSA in the germline V gene. CDR3 in DNA: TGTGCCAGCAGCTTAGGTAAGTCAGGGGGCTTTGACACTGAAGCTTTCTTT. It encodes CASSLGKSGGFDTEAFF.